This TCR beta chain was obtained from a study of technical replicates of blood from a handful of donors. Per the germline V gene, CDR1 is SGHRS and CDR2 is YFSETQ. The CDR3 runs 11 residues. Trimming stripped 1 base from V and 9 bases from J, with 6 bases between. Sequencing used immunoSEQ multiplex PCR; TCRdb keeps in-frame clones, though not all of them. The data contain 85,000 to 100,000 clones, 95% of them singletons. The V gene is TRBV5-1, the J gene TRBJ2-3; D remains ambiguous. The receptor was isolated from a human donor in good health. Sequencing used T cells isolated from PBMCs. CDR3 protein: CASSLQKTQYF. The CDR3, as DNA: TGCGCCAGCAGCTTGCAGAAGACGCAGTATTTT. Full variable domain (outside the CDR3, taken from reference TRBV5-1 and TRBJ2-3): KAGVTQTPRYLIKTRGQQVTLSCSPISGHRSVSWYQQTPGQGLQFLFEYFSETQRNKGNFPGRFSGRQFSNSRSEMNVSTLELGDSALYLCASSLQKTQYFGPGTRLTVL.